Listed below are T cell receptor beta chains from one sample, sequenced in a study of blood T cell repertoires in COVID-19. Profiled with immunoSEQ multiplex PCR; TCRdb holds only in-frame clones, not every one. The sample comprises about 210,000 clones, 82% of which are singletons, and around 12% rests with the top ten. Material: peripheral blood. The receptors were gathered from a woman aged 40 to 50 with acute or convalescent COVID-19. CDR3s include the opening cysteine and the closing phenylalanine or tryptophan. The D gene is left open where the match is weak. Clone size is given for some rows only: seen once, a few or many times, or a class if the clone is expanded.

TRBV27,TRBJ2-4,once,-,CASSAGAGDQGKRNIQYF,TGTGCCAGCAGTGCGGGGGCAGGGGACCAGGGGAAAAGAAACATTCAGTACTTC
TRBV4-3,TRBJ2-1,-,-,CASSQVTGEGEQFF,TGCGCCAGCAGCCAAGTAACGGGAGAGGGTGAGCAGTTCTTC
TRBV5-1,TRBJ1-2,few,TRBD1,CASSPGMTGELNYGYTF,TGCGCCAGCAGCCCAGGAATGACAGGGGAACTCAACTATGGCTACACCTTC
TRBV6-2/TRBV6-3,TRBJ2-5,-,TRBD2,CASSNQASGRGLETQYF,TGTGCCAGCAGTAACCAGGCTAGCGGGAGAGGATTGGAGACCCAGTACTTC
TRBV5-6,TRBJ1-2,-,TRBD1,CASSRGQARNGYTF,TGTGCCAGCAGTAGAGGACAGGCTAGGAATGGCTACACCTTC
TRBV5-1,TRBJ2-3,-,TRBD1,CASSLETGGGDTQYF,TGCGCCAGCAGCTTGGAGACAGGGGGCGGGGATACGCAGTATTTT
TRBV7-8,TRBJ1-1,-,-,CASSPYGTLNTEAFF,TGTGCCAGCAGCCCTTACGGTACTTTGAACACTGAAGCTTTCTTT
TRBV27,TRBJ1-4,-,-,CASSNRASTNEKLFF,TGTGCCAGCAGTAACAGGGCGTCTACTAATGAAAAACTGTTTTTT
TRBV29-1,TRBJ2-1,once,-,CSVVGGHEQFF,TGCAGCGTTGTAGGTGGACACGAGCAGTTCTTC
TRBV10-1,TRBJ1-1,many,TRBD1,CASSARQGTNTEAFF,TGCGCCAGCAGTGCTCGACAGGGAACTAACACTGAAGCTTTCTTT
TRBV30,TRBJ2-7,-,TRBD1,CAWSGSDRIYEQYF,TGTGCCTGGAGCGGATCGGACAGGATCTACGAGCAGTACTTC
TRBV20-1,TRBJ2-3,-,-,CSAPRADTQYF,TGCAGTGCGCCGCGGGCAGATACGCAGTATTTT
TRBV2,TRBJ2-7,few,-,CASINAPHEQYF,TGTGCCAGCATAAACGCGCCCCACGAGCAGTACTTC
TRBV4-3,TRBJ1-6,-,-,CASSHRLGSYNSPLHF,TGCGCCAGCAGCCACCGACTGGGTTCCTATAATTCACCCCTCCACTTT
TRBV11-2,TRBJ2-7,-,TRBD2,CASIGLAGPTTNYEQYF,TGTGCCAGCATTGGACTAGCGGGGCCAACGACAAACTACGAGCAGTACTTC
TRBV25-1,TRBJ2-3,-,TRBD2,CASSELAGGFGDTQYF,TGTGCCAGCAGTGAACTAGCGGGAGGCTTCGGGGATACGCAGTATTTT
TRBV30,TRBJ1-4,-,TRBD1,CAWLADRGLEKLFF,TGTGCCTGGCTTGCGGACAGGGGGCTAGAAAAACTGTTTTTT
TRBV12-3/TRBV12-4,TRBJ2-1,-,-,CASSLYGGNEQFF,TGTGCCAGCAGTTTATATGGAGGGAATGAGCAGTTCTTC
TRBV7-8,TRBJ1-6,once,-,CASSLNSGRDGPPLHF,TGTGCCAGCAGCCTGAACTCCGGCAGGGATGGTCCACCCCTCCACTTT
TRBV3-1/TRBV3-2,TRBJ1-1,once,-,CASSPRGPGAEAFF,TGTGCCAGCAGCCCCAGGGGCCCTGGTGCTGAAGCTTTCTTT
TRBV7-3,TRBJ2-7,-,-,CASSRQQSYEQYF,TGTGCCAGCAGTCGCCAACAATCCTACGAGCAGTACTTC
TRBV6-2/TRBV6-3,TRBJ1-1,few,TRBD1,CASSYRRGRGDTEAFF,TGTGCCAGCAGTTACCGCAGGGGGCGCGGGGACACTGAAGCTTTCTTT
TRBV5-4,TRBJ2-5,-,TRBD1,CASNFNRGQETQYF,TGTGCCAGCAACTTCAACAGGGGCCAAGAGACCCAGTACTTC
TRBV3-1/TRBV3-2,TRBJ2-2,few,TRBD2,CASSQASGSFLGELFF,TGTGCCAGCAGCCAAGCTAGCGGGAGTTTCCTCGGGGAGCTGTTTTTT
TRBV6-5,TRBJ1-2,-,-,CASSYSEGDYGYTF,TGTGCCAGCAGTTACTCAGAGGGCGACTATGGCTACACCTTC
TRBV11-3,TRBJ2-1,-,-,CASSFGVYNEQFF,TGTGCCAGCAGCTTCGGGGTCTACAATGAGCAGTTCTTC
TRBV24-1,TRBJ2-1,-,-,CATSDGASDYNEQFF,TGTGCCACCAGTGATGGGGCTAGCGACTACAATGAGCAGTTCTTC
TRBV7-2,TRBJ2-4,few,-,CASSLPRQKNIQYF,TGTGCCAGCAGCTTACCTCGACAGAAAAACATTCAGTACTTC
TRBV5-1,TRBJ1-4,-,-,CASSPGGVTNEKLFF,TGCGCCAGCAGCCCCGGGGGGGTGACTAATGAAAAACTGTTTTTT
TRBV10-1,TRBJ1-1,-,TRBD1,CASSESPGTALNTEAFF,TGCGCCAGCAGTGAGTCTCCGGGGACAGCTTTGAACACTGAAGCTTTCTTT
TRBV6-5,TRBJ2-5,-,-,CASSYRETQYF,TGTGCCAGCAGTTATCGGGAGACCCAGTACTTC
TRBV10-3,TRBJ2-3,-,TRBD2,CAISEWRERQDTQYF,TGTGCCATCAGTGAGTGGCGGGAGAGGCAAGATACGCAGTATTTT
TRBV9,TRBJ2-4,-,-,CASSVDDLNIQYF,TGTGCCAGCAGCGTAGACGACTTAAACATTCAGTACTTC
TRBV3-1/TRBV3-2,TRBJ2-2,-,TRBD2,CASSQLPFSGRHTGELFF,TGTGCCAGCAGCCAACTACCCTTTAGCGGGAGGCACACCGGGGAGCTGTTTTTT
TRBV4-1,TRBJ2-7,-,-,CASSQVGALYPYEQYF,TGCGCCAGCAGCCAAGTGGGGGCCCTTTATCCCTACGAGCAGTACTTC
TRBV7-3,TRBJ1-1,-,-,CASSPHRDTEAFF,TGTGCCAGCAGCCCGCACAGGGACACTGAAGCTTTCTTT
TRBV5-1,TRBJ1-2,once,-,CASSLSLDRRNLNYGYTF,TGCGCCAGCAGCCTGAGTTTGGACAGACGTAACCTTAACTATGGCTACACCTTC
TRBV14,TRBJ1-2,-,TRBD1,CASSRLDRGPSGDYGYTF,TGTGCCAGCAGCCGACTGGACAGGGGGCCCTCCGGAGACTATGGCTACACCTTC
TRBV9,TRBJ1-1,-,TRBD1,CASSIGQGRGTEAFF,TGTGCCAGCAGCATTGGACAGGGTAGGGGGACTGAAGCTTTCTTT
TRBV9,TRBJ2-2,-,TRBD2,CASSVVAGGPSQNTGELFF,TGTGCCAGCAGCGTAGTCGCGGGAGGGCCCTCACAAAACACCGGGGAGCTGTTTTTT
TRBV5-8,TRBJ1-5,-,-,CASSWTGQMSNQPQHF,TGTGCCAGCAGCTGGACCGGACAGATGAGCAATCAGCCCCAGCATTTT
TRBV14,TRBJ2-1,-,TRBD2,CASSFLAGLYNEQFF,TGTGCCAGCAGCTTCCTAGCGGGTCTCTACAATGAGCAGTTCTTC
TRBV19,TRBJ2-7,-,-,CASSIEGQGSGEQYF,TGTGCCAGTAGTATAGAAGGGCAGGGAAGTGGCGAGCAGTACTTC
TRBV7-2,TRBJ2-5,-,-,CASSLAPEGGFLSQETQYF,TGTGCCAGCAGCTTAGCTCCCGAGGGAGGATTTTTATCCCAAGAGACCCAGTACTTC
TRBV5-4,TRBJ2-5,-,-,CASSLVGVQETQYF,TGTGCCAGCAGCTTGGTAGGAGTCCAAGAGACCCAGTACTTC
TRBV19,TRBJ1-2,few,-,CASSMGVGYGYTF,TGTGCCAGTAGTATGGGAGTCGGCTATGGCTACACCTTC
TRBV6-4,TRBJ1-3,-,-,CASSDLRVISSGNTIYF,TGTGCCAGCAGTGACCTTAGAGTAATCTCCTCTGGAAACACCATATATTTT
TRBV5-1,TRBJ1-2,-,TRBD1,CASRGQGARGYGYTF,TGCGCCAGCAGAGGACAGGGGGCGCGTGGCTATGGCTACACCTTC
TRBV6-1,TRBJ2-2,-,-,CASSEFSLAHANTGELFF,TGTGCCAGCAGTGAATTCTCTCTAGCTCACGCGAACACCGGGGAGCTGTTTTTT
TRBV20-1,TRBJ2-3,-,TRBD2,CSASGSGGGNTDTQYF,TGCAGTGCTAGTGGGAGCGGGGGAGGTAACACAGATACGCAGTATTTT
TRBV27,TRBJ2-1,-,-,CASSLLGDNYNEQFF,TGTGCCAGCAGTTTACTGGGGGACAACTACAATGAGCAGTTCTTC
TRBV10-1,TRBJ1-1,-,TRBD1,CASGSNRRENRGPEAFF,TGCGCCAGCGGGAGCAATAGGCGAGAAAACAGGGGTCCTGAAGCTTTCTTT
TRBV3-1/TRBV3-2,TRBJ1-1,few,-,CASSHAGNTEAFF,TGTGCCAGCAGCCATGCAGGGAACACTGAAGCTTTCTTT
TRBV12-3/TRBV12-4,TRBJ2-7,-,-,CASSWYGSYEQYF,TGTGCCAGCAGTTGGTACGGGTCGTACGAGCAGTACTTC
TRBV15,TRBJ1-4,once,-,CATSRDQGPREKLFF,TGTGCCACCAGCAGAGATCAGGGCCCCCGGGAAAAACTGTTTTTT
TRBV24-1,TRBJ2-3,-,TRBD1,CATSDLPGTGWTDTQYF,TGTGCCACCAGTGATTTGCCCGGGACAGGGTGGACAGATACGCAGTATTTT
TRBV7-2,TRBJ1-3,once,TRBD1,CASSPSGGFGNTIYF,TGTGCCAGCAGCCCTTCAGGGGGTTTTGGAAACACCATATATTTT
TRBV4-3,TRBJ2-7,once,TRBD2,CASSQDETSGRAVYEQYF,TGCGCCAGCAGCCAAGATGAAACTAGCGGGAGGGCCGTTTACGAGCAGTACTTC
TRBV6-5,TRBJ1-2,-,-,CANSVEPTNYGYTF,TGTGCCAACTCTGTCGAACCCACTAACTATGGCTACACCTTC